Reported below is one T cell receptor (beta chain). This sample was included in a study of T cells in Graves' hyperthyroidism and ophthalmopathy. TCR beta CDR3 region amplification was performed from RNA transcripts. A set of HTBI primers served as the primers for a first-round RT-PCR of the TCR CDR3. TCRdb redid the calling of the multiplex PCR reads with MiXCR, one entry per CDR3 protein. Among approximately 620,000 distinct CDR3 sequences listed, approximately 16% were seen once. The CDR3 has 18 amino acids. The V end was cut by 2 bases, the J end by 3 bases, with 21 bases between. Germline CDR1 is KGHSH and CDR2 is LQKENI.

This clonotype originated in a woman in her forties with Graves' ophthalmopathy. The source material was blood. The chain recombines TRBV18 with TRBJ2-3, with D perhaps TRBD2 (6 bases). In DNA form, the CDR3 reads TGTGCCAGCTCACCAAAGCCAATGGCTCAGGGAGGAACAGATACGCAGTATTTT. This gives the protein CASSPKPMAQGGTDTQYF.